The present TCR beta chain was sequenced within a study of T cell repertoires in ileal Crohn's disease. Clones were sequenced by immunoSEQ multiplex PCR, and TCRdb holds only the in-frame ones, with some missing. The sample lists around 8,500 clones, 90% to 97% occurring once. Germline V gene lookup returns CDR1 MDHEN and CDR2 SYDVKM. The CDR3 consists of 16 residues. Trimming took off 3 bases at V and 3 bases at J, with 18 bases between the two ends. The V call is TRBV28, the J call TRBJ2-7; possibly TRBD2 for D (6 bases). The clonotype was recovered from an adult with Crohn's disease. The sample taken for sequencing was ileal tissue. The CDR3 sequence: CASSFVGGLLHYEQYF. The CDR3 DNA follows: TGTGCCAGCAGTTTTGTGGGAGGACTCCTTCACTACGAGCAGTACTTC.